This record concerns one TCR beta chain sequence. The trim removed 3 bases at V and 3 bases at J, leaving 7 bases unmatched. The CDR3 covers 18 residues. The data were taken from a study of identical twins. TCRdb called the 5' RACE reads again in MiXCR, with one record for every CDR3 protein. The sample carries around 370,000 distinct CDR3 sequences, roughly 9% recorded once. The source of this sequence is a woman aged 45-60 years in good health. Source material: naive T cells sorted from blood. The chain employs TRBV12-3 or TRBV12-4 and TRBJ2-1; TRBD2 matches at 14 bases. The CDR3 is CASSFWGTSGSGYNEQFF. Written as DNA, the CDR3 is TGTGCCAGCAGTTTCTGGGGGACTAGCGGGAGCGGCTACAATGAGCAGTTCTTC.